This T cell receptor (beta chain) was obtained from a study of Tregs in tolerant kidney transplant recipients. Overall study context: Recipients received nonmyeloablative bone marrow transplants from related graft donors, with transient mixed chimerism.

Repertoires were generated with immunoSEQ multiplex PCR, while TCRdb's copy carries only in-frame clones and drops some. Altogether approximately 66,000 clones are present, roughly 85% being singletons, with the ten largest covering 2.1%. The V gene's germline CDR1 is SGHRS and CDR2 YFSETQ. The V end lost 4 bases, the J end lost 9 bases, and 12 bases lay between the germline ends. This CDR3 comprises 12 residues. The chain uses TRBV5-1 and TRBJ2-3, with D uncertain. This sequence originates from a human donor who received a combined kidney and bone marrow transplant. The sequenced sample was Tregs from blood, obtained before the transplant. The CDR3 sequence: CASSALSRTQYF. In nucleotides, the CDR3 is TGCGCCAGCAGCGCCCTATCTCGAACGCAGTATTTT.